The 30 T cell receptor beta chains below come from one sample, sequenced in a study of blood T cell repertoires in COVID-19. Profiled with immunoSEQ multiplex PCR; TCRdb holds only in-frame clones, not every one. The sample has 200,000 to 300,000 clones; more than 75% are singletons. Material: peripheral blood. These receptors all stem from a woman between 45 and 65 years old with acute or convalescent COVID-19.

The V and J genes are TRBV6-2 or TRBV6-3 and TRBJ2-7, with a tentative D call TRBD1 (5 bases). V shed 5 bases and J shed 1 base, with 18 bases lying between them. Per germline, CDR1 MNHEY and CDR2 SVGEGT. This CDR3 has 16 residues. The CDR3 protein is CASSLRAPRSSYEQYF. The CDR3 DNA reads TGTGCCAGCAGTCTCAGGGCCCCGCGTTCGTCCTACGAGCAGTACTTC.

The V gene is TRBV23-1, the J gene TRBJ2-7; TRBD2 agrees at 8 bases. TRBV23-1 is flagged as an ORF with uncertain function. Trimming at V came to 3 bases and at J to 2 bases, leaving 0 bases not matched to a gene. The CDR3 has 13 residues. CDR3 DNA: TGCGCCAGCAGTCAGCGGGAGGCCTACGAGCAGTACTTC. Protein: CASSQREAYEQYF.

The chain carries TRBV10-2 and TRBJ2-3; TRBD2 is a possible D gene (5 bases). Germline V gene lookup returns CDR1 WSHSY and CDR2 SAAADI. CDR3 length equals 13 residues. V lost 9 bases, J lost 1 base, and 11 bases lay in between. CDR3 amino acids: CASSSSGTDTQYF. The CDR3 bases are TGCGCCAGTTCTAGCTCCGGCACAGATACGCAGTATTTT.

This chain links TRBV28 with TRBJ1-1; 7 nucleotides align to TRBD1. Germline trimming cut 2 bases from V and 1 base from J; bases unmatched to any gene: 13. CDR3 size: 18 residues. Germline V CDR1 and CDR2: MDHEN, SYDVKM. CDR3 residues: CASSLTPVTGYRNTEAFF. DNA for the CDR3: TGTGCCAGCAGTTTAACGCCCGTGACAGGGTACAGGAACACTGAAGCTTTCTTT.

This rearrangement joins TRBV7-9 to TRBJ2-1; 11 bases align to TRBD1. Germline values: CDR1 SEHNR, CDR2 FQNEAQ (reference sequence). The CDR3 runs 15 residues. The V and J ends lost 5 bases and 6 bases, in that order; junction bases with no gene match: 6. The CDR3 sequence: CASSNRDRGFNEQFF. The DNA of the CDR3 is TGTGCCAGCAGCAACCGGGACAGGGGGTTCAATGAGCAGTTCTTC.

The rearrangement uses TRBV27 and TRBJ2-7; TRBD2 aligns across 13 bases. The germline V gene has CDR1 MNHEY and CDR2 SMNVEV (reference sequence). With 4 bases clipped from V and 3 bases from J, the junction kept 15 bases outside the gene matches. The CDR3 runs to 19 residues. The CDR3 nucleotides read TGTGCCAGCAGTTCCAGACTAGCGGGAGGATACCGTGCGCTCTACGAGCAGTACTTC. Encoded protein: CASSSRLAGGYRALYEQYF.

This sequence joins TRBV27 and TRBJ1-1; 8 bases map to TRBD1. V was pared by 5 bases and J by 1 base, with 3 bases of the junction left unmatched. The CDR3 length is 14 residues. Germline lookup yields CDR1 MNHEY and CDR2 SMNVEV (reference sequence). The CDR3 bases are TGTGCCAGCAGTCTAGGACAGGGGAACACTGAAGCTTTCTTT. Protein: CASSLGQGNTEAFF.

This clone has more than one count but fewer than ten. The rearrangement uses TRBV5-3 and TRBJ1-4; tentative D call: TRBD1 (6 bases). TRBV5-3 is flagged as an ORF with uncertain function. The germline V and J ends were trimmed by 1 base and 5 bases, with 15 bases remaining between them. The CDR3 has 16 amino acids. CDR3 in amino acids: CARSLTVDSGNEKLFF. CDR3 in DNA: TGTGCCAGAAGCTTGACCGTGGACAGTGGCAATGAAAAACTGTTTTTT.

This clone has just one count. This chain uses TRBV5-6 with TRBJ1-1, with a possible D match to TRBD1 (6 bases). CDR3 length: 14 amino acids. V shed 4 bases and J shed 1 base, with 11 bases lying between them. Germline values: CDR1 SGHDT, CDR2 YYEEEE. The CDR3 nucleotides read TGTGCCAGCAGCCTAGGGACAACGAACACTGAAGCTTTCTTT. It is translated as CASSLGTTNTEAFF.

CDR3 region: CASSLSGGQGAREQFF. CDR3 bases: TGCGCCAGCAGCCTTTCCGGCGGACAGGGGGCGAGGGAGCAGTTCTTC. This chain connects TRBV4-1 to TRBJ2-1; 11 nucleotides align to TRBD1. CDR1 and CDR2 from the germline V gene are MGHRA and YSYEKL. V shed 4 bases, J shed 10 bases, and the junction held 12 bases outside the gene matches. This CDR3 is 16 amino acids long.

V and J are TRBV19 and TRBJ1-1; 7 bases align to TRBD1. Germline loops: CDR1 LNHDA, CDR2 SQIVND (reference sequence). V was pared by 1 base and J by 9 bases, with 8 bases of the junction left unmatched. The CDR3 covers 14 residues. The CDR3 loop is CASSIADRASQAFF. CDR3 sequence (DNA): TGTGCCAGTAGTATAGCCGACAGGGCAAGCCAAGCTTTCTTT.

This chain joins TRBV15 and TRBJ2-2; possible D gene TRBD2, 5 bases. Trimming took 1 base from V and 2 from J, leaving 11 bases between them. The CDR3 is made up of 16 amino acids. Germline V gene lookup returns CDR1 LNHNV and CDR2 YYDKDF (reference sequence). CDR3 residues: CATSRGGSSNTGELFF. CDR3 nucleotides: TGTGCCACCAGCAGAGGAGGGAGCTCTAACACCGGGGAGCTGTTTTTT.

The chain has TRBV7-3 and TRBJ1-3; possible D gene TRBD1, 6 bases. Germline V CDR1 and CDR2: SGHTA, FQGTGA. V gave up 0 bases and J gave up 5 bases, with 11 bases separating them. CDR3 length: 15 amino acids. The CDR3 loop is CASSLTGGPRNTIYF. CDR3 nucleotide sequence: TGTGCCAGCAGCTTAACAGGGGGACCCAGAAACACCATATATTTT.

As DNA, the CDR3 is TGTGCCAGCAGCCAGCGTGGGAGCTATGGCTACACCTTC. As protein: CASSQRGSYGYTF. The chain is built from TRBV14 and TRBJ1-2; no firm D call. Germline CDR1 is SGHDN and CDR2 is FVKESK. The CDR3 runs to 13 residues. Trimming removed 3 bases at V and 4 bases at J, with 9 bases between.

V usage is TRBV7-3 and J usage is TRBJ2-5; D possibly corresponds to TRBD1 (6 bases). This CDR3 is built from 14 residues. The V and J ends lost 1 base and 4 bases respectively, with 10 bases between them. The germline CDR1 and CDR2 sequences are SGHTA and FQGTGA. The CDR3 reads CASSLRGRGETQYF. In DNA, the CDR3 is TGTGCCAGCAGCTTAAGGGGGCGAGGAGAGACCCAGTACTTC.

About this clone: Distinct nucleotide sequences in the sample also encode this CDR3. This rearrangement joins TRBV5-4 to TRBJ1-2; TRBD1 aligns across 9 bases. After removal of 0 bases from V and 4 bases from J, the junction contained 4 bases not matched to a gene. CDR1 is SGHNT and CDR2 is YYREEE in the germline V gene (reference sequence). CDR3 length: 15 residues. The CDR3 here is CASSLGGGQGYGYTF. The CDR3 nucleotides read TGTGCCAGCAGCTTGGGGGGGGGACAGGGCTATGGCTACACCTTC.

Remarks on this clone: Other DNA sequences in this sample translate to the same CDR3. CDR3 DNA: TGTGCCAGCAGCGTAGCCGGGACAGACTCCTACGAGCAGTACTTC. Protein sequence: CASSVAGTDSYEQYF. V is TRBV9 and J is TRBJ2-7; TRBD1 aligns across 7 bases. V was pared by 0 bases and J by 0 bases, with 3 bases of the junction left unmatched. CDR3 size: 15 residues. Germline loops: CDR1 SGDLS, CDR2 YYNGEE.

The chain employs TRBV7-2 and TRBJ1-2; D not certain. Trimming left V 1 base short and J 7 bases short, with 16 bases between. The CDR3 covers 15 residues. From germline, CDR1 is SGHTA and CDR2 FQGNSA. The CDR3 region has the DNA TGTGCCAGCAGCTTAGAACTAGGTGTCCTCGGTGGCTACACCTTC. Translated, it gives CASSLELGVLGGYTF.

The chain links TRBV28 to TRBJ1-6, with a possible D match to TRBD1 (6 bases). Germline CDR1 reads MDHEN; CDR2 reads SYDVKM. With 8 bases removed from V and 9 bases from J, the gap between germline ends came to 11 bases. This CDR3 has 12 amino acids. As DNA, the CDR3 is TGTGCCAGCGCCGTAGGGGGTTCACCCCTCCACTTT. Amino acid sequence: CASAVGGSPLHF.

The chain's CDR3 is CASSPNRGRGSLLQETQYF. CDR3 sequence (DNA): TGTGCCAGCTCACCTAACAGGGGGCGGGGGTCACTTCTCCAAGAGACCCAGTACTTC. The rearrangement joins TRBV18 to TRBJ2-5; 9 bases are shared with TRBD1. Germline V CDR1 and CDR2: KGHSH, LQKENI. This CDR3 comprises 19 residues. V shed 3 bases and J 1 base; nucleotides not matched to a gene: 15.

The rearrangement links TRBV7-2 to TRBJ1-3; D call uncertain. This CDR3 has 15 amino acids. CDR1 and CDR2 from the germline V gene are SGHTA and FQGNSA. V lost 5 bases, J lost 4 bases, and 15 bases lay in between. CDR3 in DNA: TGTGCCAGCAGCCCTTTCCAGGCTGAGGGAAACACCATATATTTT. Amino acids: CASSPFQAEGNTIYF.

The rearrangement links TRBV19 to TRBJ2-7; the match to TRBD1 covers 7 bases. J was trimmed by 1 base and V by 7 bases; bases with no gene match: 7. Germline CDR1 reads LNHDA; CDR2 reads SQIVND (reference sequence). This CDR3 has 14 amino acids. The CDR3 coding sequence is TGTGCCAGTACTAGGGGGCAACAGTCCTACGAGCAGTACTTC. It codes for CASTRGQQSYEQYF.

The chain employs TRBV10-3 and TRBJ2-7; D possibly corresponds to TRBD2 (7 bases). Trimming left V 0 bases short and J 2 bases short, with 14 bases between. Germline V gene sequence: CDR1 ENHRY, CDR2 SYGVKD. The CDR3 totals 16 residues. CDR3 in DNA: TGTGCCATCAGTGAGTCGAGGGGGGGGCGCGCCTACGAGCAGTACTTC. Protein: CAISESRGGRAYEQYF.

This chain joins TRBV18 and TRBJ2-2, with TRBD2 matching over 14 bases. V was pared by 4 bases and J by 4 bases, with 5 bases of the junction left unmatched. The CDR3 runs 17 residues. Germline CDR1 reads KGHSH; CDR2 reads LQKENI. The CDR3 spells CASSRGLAGAGTGELFF. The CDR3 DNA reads TGTGCCAGCTCACGGGGACTAGCGGGAGCGGGCACCGGGGAGCTGTTTTTT.

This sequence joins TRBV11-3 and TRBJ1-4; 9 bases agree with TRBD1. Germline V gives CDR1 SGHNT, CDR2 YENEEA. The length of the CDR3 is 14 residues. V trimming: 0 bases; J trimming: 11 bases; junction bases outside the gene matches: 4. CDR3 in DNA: TGTGCCAGCAGCTTAGATTTTGGGACAGGGAAACTGTTTTTT. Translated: CASSLDFGTGKLFF.

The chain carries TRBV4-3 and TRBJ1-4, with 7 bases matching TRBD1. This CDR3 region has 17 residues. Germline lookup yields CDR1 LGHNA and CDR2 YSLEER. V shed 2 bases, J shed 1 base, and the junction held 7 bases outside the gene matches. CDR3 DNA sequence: TGCGCCAGCAGCCAAACCTTAAACAGGGGAACTAATGAAAAACTGTTTTTT. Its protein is CASSQTLNRGTNEKLFF.

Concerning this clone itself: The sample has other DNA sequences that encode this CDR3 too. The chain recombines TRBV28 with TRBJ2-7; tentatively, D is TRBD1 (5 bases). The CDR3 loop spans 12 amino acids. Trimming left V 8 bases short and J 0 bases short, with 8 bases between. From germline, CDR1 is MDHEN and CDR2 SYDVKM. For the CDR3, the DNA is TGTGCCAGCTCGACAGTCTCCTACGAGCAGTACTTC. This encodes CASSTVSYEQYF.

CDR3: CASSGLAIQETQYF. The CDR3 nucleotides are TGTGCCAGCAGCGGACTAGCGATACAAGAGACCCAGTACTTC. The chain recombines TRBV6-5 with TRBJ2-5; 9 positions agree with TRBD2. V was pared by 6 bases and J by 2 bases, with 4 bases of the junction left unmatched. This CDR3 has 14 amino acids. Germline V gene data show CDR1 as MNHEY and CDR2 as SVGAGI.

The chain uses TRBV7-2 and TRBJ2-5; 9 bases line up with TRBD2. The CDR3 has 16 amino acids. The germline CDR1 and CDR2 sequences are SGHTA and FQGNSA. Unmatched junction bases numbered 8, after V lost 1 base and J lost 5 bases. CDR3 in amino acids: CASSLGIAGAQETQYF. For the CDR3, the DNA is TGTGCCAGCAGCTTAGGAATAGCGGGGGCCCAGGAGACCCAGTACTTC.

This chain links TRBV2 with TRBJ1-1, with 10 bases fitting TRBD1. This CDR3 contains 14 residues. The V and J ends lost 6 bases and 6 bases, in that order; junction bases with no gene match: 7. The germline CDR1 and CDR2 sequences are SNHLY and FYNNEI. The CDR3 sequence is CASRTGTGVPEAFF. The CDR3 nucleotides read TGTGCCAGCAGAACCGGGACAGGGGTCCCTGAAGCTTTCTTT.